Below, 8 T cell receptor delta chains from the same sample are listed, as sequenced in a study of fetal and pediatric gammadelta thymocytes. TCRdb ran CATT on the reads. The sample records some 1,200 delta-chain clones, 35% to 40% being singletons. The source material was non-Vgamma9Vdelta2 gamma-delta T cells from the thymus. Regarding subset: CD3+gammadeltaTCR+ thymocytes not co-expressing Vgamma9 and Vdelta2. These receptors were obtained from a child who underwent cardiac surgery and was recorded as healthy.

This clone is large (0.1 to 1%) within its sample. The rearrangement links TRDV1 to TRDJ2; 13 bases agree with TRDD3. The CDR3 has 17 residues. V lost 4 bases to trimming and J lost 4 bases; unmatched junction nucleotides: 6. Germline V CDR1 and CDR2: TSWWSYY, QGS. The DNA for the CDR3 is TGTGCTCTTGGGGCATACTGGGGGATACGTGGGACAGCACAACTCTTCTTT. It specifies CALGAYWGIRGTAQLFF.

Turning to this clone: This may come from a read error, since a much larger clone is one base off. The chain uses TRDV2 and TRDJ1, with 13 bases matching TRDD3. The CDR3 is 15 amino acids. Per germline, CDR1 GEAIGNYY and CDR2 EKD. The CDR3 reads CARDLKLGDTTKLIF. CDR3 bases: TGTGCCCGTGACCTTAAACTGGGGGATACGACGAAACTCATCTTT.

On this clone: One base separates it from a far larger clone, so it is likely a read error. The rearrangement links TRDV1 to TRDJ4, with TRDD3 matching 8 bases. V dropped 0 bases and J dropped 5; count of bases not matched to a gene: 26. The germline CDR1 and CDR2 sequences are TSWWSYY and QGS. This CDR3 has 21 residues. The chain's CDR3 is CALGELPGFLSGPGGRRPLIF. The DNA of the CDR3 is TGTGCTCTTGGGGAACTTCCCGGCTTCCTGTCCGGACCTGGGGGACGGCGGCCCCTGATCTTT.

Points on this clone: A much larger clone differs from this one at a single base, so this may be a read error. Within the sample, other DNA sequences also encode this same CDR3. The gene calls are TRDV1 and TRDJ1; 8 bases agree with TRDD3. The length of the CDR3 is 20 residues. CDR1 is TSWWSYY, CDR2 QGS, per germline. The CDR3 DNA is TGTGCTCTCGGGGGCCCGATACTGGGGGTACGTACCTCGTACACCGATAAACTCATCTTT. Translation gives CALGGPILGVRTSYTDKLIF.

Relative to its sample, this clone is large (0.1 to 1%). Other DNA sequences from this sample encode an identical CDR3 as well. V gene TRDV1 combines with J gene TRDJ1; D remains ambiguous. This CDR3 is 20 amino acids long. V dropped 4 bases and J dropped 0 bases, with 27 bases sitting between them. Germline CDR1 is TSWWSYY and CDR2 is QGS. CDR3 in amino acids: CALGAWLGRLPGLYTDKLIF. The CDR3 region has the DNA TGTGCTCTTGGGGCCTGGTTGGGACGCCTCCCTGGACTGTACACCGATAAACTCATCTTT.

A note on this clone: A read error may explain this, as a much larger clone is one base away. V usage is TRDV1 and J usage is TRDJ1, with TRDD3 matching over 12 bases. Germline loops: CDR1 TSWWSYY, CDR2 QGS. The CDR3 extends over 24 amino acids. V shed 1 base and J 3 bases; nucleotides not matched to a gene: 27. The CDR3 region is CALGERKTPLQLAGGYVRSDKLIF. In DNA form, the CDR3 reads TGTGCTCTTGGGGAACGAAAAACCCCTTTGCAACTTGCTGGGGGATACGTACGTTCCGATAAACTCATCTTT.

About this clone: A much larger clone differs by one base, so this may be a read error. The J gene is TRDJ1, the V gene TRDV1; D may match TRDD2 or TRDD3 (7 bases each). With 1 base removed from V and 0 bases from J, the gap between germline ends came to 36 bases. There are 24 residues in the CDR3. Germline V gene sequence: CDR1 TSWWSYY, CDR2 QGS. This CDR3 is CALGEQFLPRGGGLGDPYTDKLIF. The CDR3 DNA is TGTGCTCTTGGGGAACAATTCCTACCCCGGGGAGGAGGTTTGGGGGACCCGTACACCGATAAACTCATCTTT.

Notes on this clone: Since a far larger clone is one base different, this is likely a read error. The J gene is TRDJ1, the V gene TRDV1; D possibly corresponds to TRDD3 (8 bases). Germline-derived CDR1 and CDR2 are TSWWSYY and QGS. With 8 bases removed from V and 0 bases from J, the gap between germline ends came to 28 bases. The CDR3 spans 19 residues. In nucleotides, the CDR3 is TGTGCTCTTTGGGGGTTCCTACAAGGGGGGATATTCTACACCGATAAACTCATCTTT. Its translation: CALWGFLQGGIFYTDKLIF.